Given below is one T cell receptor beta chain in context. The data stem from a study of patients and donors after allogeneic stem cell transplantation. TCRdb re-analysed the RT-PCR reads in MiXCR, keeping a single row per CDR3 protein. Of 400,000 to 500,000 distinct CDR3 sequences in the sample, 16% were seen once. The germline V gene encodes CDR1 KGHDR and CDR2 SFDVKD. With 0 bases clipped from V and 4 bases from J, the junction kept 4 bases outside the gene matches. This CDR3 has 15 amino acids. Material: blood, either unsorted or a sorted T cell fraction (not recorded which). The TCR comes from a human donor who was either an allogeneic HSCT recipient or a stem cell or donor lymphocyte infusion donor (not recorded which). It is not recorded whose cells these are; they may come from a transplant donor. The chain combines TRBV24-1 with TRBJ2-5; TRBD2 agrees at 7 bases. The CDR3 is CATSDLRAGVETQYF. In nucleotides, the CDR3 is TGTGCCACCAGTGATTTGCGTGCGGGGGTAGAGACCCAGTACTTC.